This T cell receptor beta chain is from a study of blood T cell repertoires in COVID-19. This clone has just one count. The protocol was immunoSEQ multiplex PCR, while the TCRdb copy is restricted to in-frame clones and leaves out a portion. Of about 110,000 clones in the sample, about 85% were seen once. The TCR comes from a human donor in a cohort sampled during active COVID-19. The specimen sequenced was peripheral blood.

The CDR3 bases are TGTGCCAGTAGTGCCCCCGGGACAGGGGGCTCCTACGAGCAGTACTTC. This translates into CASSAPGTGGSYEQYF. This rearrangement joins TRBV19 to TRBJ2-7, with 11 bases lining up with TRBD1. Germline lookup yields CDR1 LNHDA and CDR2 SQIVND (reference sequence). The ends lost 5 bases at V and 0 bases at J; junction bases unmatched: 6. The CDR3 is 16 amino acids.